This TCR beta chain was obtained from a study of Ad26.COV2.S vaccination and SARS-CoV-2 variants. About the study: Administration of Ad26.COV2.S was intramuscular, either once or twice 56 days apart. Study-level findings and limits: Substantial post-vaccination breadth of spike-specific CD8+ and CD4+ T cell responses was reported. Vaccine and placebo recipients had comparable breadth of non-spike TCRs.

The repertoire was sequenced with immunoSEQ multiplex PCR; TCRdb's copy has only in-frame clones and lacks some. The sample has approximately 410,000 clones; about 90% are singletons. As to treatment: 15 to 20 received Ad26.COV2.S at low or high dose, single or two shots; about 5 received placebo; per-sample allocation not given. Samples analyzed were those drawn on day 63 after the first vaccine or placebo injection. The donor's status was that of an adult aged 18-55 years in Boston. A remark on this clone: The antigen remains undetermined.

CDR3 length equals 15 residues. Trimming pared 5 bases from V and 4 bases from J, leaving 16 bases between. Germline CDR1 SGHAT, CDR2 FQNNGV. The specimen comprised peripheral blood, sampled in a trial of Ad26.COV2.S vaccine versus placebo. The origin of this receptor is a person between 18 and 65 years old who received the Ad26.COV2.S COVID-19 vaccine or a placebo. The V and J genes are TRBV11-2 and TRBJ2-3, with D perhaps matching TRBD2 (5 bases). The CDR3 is CASSLQIGVPDTQYF. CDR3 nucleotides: TGTGCCAGCAGCCTCCAGATCGGGGTTCCAGATACGCAGTATTTT.